Following are 27 T cell receptor beta chains from one sample sequenced in a study of blood T cell repertoires in COVID-19. Generated by immunoSEQ multiplex PCR, the TCRdb table keeps only in-frame clones and is missing some. The sample carries around 200,000 clones, just under 80% recorded once. Sequencing was performed on peripheral blood. Source of these receptors: an elderly woman with active or convalescent COVID-19.

This sequence joins TRBV27 and TRBJ1-1, with D hard to call. The CDR3 covers 13 residues. Trimming pared 6 bases from V and 11 bases from J, leaving 19 bases between. The germline gives CDR1 MNHEY, CDR2 SMNVEV (reference sequence). The DNA of the CDR3 is TGTGCCAGCAGACCCGGGAGACTGAATGGGGCTTTCTTT. Encoded protein: CASRPGRLNGAFF.

This clone was seen a single time. This sequence joins TRBV5-5 and TRBJ2-1, with TRBD1 identical over 9 bases. Germline assignment: CDR1 SGHKS and CDR2 YYEKEE (reference sequence). The CDR3 is 17 amino acids. The junction had 12 bases not matched to a gene; V was cut back by 3 bases and J by 5 bases. CDR3 DNA sequence: TGTGCCAGCAGCTCAAATTATCCGGGACAGGGTGACAATGAGCAGTTCTTC. It translates to CASSSNYPGQGDNEQFF. Variable domain in full (rest from reference TRBV5-5 and TRBJ2-1): DAGVTQSPTHLIKTRGQQVTLRCSPISGHKSVSWYQQVLGQGPQFIFQYYEKEERGRGNFPDRFSARQFPNYSSELNVNALLLGDSALYLCASSSNYPGQGDNEQFFGPGTRLTVL.

The chain uses TRBV28 and TRBJ2-1; TRBD1 is a possible D gene (6 bases). Per germline, CDR1 MDHEN and CDR2 SYDVKM. V lost 6 bases and J lost 7, with 19 bases in between. There are 15 residues in the CDR3. CDR3 sequence reads: CASRPQGRRQNEQFF. CDR3 bases: TGTGCCAGCAGGCCACAGGGTAGGCGACAAAATGAGCAGTTCTTC.

Here the CDR3 DNA reads TGCGCCAGCGCCGCCACTCGGACCGGGGAGCTGTTTTTT. It encodes CASAATRTGELFF. The chain recombines TRBV10-1 with TRBJ2-2; D gene uncertain. The CDR3 contains 13 residues. Per germline, CDR1 WNHNN and CDR2 SYGVQD (reference sequence). Trimming took off 8 bases at V and 5 bases at J, with 12 bases between the two ends.

The genes are TRBV5-6 and TRBJ1-1; D is ambiguous. V was shortened by 2 bases and J by 2 bases, with 7 bases between the two germline ends. Germline CDR1 is SGHDT and CDR2 is YYEEEE. The CDR3 totals 13 residues. The CDR3 sequence: CASSFDSNTEAFF. The CDR3 DNA follows: TGTGCCAGCAGCTTCGACTCCAACACTGAAGCTTTCTTT.

The J gene is TRBJ1-1, the V gene TRBV6-2 or TRBV6-3; D not resolved. V lost 5 bases and J lost 0, with 4 bases in between. The CDR3 is made up of 12 amino acids. Germline V gene data show CDR1 as MNHEY and CDR2 as SVGEGT. CDR3 in amino acids: CASSLLNTEAFF. The DNA of the CDR3 is TGTGCCAGCAGTCTCCTGAACACTGAAGCTTTCTTT.

This chain uses TRBV3-1 (or the pseudogene TRBV3-2) with TRBJ2-1; no clear D gene. This CDR3 is built from 15 residues. The germline V gene has CDR1 LGHDT and CDR2 YNNKEL (reference sequence). V was pared by 4 bases and J by 10 bases, with 20 bases between. The CDR3: CASSRPVVGQVEQFF. The CDR3 bases are TGTGCCAGCAGCCGTCCGGTCGTGGGCCAGGTAGAGCAGTTCTTC.

The chain's CDR3 is CATSTSNQPQHF. The CDR3 bases are TGTGCCACCTCCACAAGCAATCAGCCCCAGCATTTT. This chain connects TRBV12-3 or TRBV12-4 to TRBJ1-5; unclear D gene. V was shortened by 10 bases and J by 1 base, with 8 bases between the two germline ends. CDR3 length: 12 residues.

The chain joins TRBV6-5 to TRBJ2-7; the match to TRBD1 covers 7 bases. The ends lost 5 bases at V and 7 bases at J; junction bases unmatched: 14. Looked up from germline, CDR1 is MNHEY and CDR2 is SVGAGI. CDR3 size: 15 residues. CDR3 in amino acids: CASSKGQPRSGEQYF. In DNA form, the CDR3 reads TGTGCCAGCAGTAAGGGACAGCCACGGTCGGGGGAGCAGTACTTC.

The CDR3 protein is CASSLNDRRISYEQYF. CDR3 sequence (DNA): TGTGCCAGCAGCTTAAACGACAGGAGAATATCCTACGAGCAGTACTTC. The chain employs TRBV7-8 and TRBJ2-7; D is possibly TRBD1 (6 bases). The V end was cut by 2 bases, the J end by 1 base, with 15 bases between. The germline CDR1 and CDR2 sequences are SGHVS and FQNEAQ. The CDR3 is 16 residues long.

V is TRBV6-5 and J is TRBJ1-5, with 7 bases identical to TRBD1. This CDR3 comprises 14 residues. Trimming cost V 0 bases and J 9 bases; bases outside gene matches: 5. The germline gives CDR1 MNHEY, CDR2 SVGAGI. The CDR3 loop is CASSYSGQRGPQHF. As DNA, the CDR3 is TGTGCCAGCAGTTACTCGGGACAGCGCGGGCCCCAGCATTTT.

The chain uses TRBV7-2 and TRBJ2-3; no reliable D call. This CDR3 is 16 amino acids long. The V gene's germline CDR1 is SGHTA and CDR2 FQGNSA. Trimming cost V 1 base and J 0 bases, with 11 bases left between them. CDR3 region: CASSLGAIDSTDTQYF. Written as DNA, the CDR3 is TGTGCCAGCAGCTTAGGAGCGATAGATAGCACAGATACGCAGTATTTT.

In regard to this clone: Within the sample, other DNA sequences also encode this same CDR3. This chain connects TRBV2 to TRBJ2-7; D is uncertain. Deletions cut 4 bases from V and 1 base from J, with 2 bases between. Germline CDR1 reads SNHLY; CDR2 reads FYNNEI. This CDR3 is built from 11 residues. CDR3 residues: CASSASYEQYF. Here the CDR3 DNA reads TGTGCCAGCAGTGCATCCTACGAGCAGTACTTC. Based on the CDR3 plus reference TRBV2 and TRBJ2-7, the full variable domain is EPEVTQTPSHQVTQMGQEVILRCVPISNHLYFYWYRQILGQKVEFLVSFYNNEISEKSEIFDDQFSVERPDGSNFTLKIRSTKLEDSAMYFCASSASYEQYFGPGTRLTVT.

Here the CDR3 DNA reads TGTGCCAGCAGCCCCGACAGGGGGGGTGGCTACACCTTC. Amino acids: CASSPDRGGGYTF. The chain combines TRBV11-2 with TRBJ1-2, with 9 bases fitting TRBD1. Trimming cost V 5 bases and J 7 bases; bases outside gene matches: 5. The germline gives CDR1 SGHAT, CDR2 FQNNGV. The CDR3 is made up of 13 amino acids.

This chain uses TRBV6-1 with TRBJ1-3, with D unresolved. Germline CDR1 reads MNHNS; CDR2 reads SASEGT. The CDR3 loop spans 14 amino acids. V lost 3 bases and J lost 4, with 10 bases in between. The CDR3 region has the DNA TGTGCCAGCAGTGAGCACAAGAACGGAAACACCATATATTTT. Translating it yields CASSEHKNGNTIYF.

This chain connects TRBV27 to TRBJ1-2, with D possibly being TRBD1 (5 bases). Germline assignment: CDR1 MNHEY and CDR2 SMNVEV (reference sequence). The CDR3 is 15 amino acids. V was pared by 0 bases and J by 4 bases, with 12 bases between. CDR3: CASSLSERGSYGYTF. The CDR3, as DNA: TGTGCCAGCAGTTTATCGGAGCGGGGGAGCTATGGCTACACCTTC.

This clone turned up a few times. The gene calls are TRBV3-1 (or the pseudogene TRBV3-2) and TRBJ2-5; 10 bases fit TRBD2. The CDR3 has 16 amino acids. Germline assignment: CDR1 LGHDT and CDR2 YNNKEL (reference sequence). The V and J ends lost 3 bases and 2 bases, in that order; junction bases with no gene match: 6. DNA of the CDR3: TGTGCCAGCAGCCATTTTAGCGGGGGGCGACAAGAGACCCAGTACTTC. It translates to CASSHFSGGRQETQYF.

CDR3: CAWSVTGGQETQYF. In DNA, the CDR3 is TGTGCCTGGAGTGTGACAGGGGGCCAAGAGACCCAGTACTTC. J is TRBJ2-5 and V is TRBV30; TRBD1 matches 9 bases. This CDR3 is 14 amino acids long. Germline V gene data show CDR1 as GTSNPN and CDR2 as SVGIG (reference sequence). V trimming: 0 bases; J trimming: 1 base; junction bases outside the gene matches: 0.

This clone ranks as medium-sized. V usage is TRBV2 and J usage is TRBJ1-3; D is possibly TRBD1 (5 bases). CDR1 SNHLY and CDR2 FYNNEI come from the germline V gene. V lost 4 bases, J lost 0 bases, and 13 bases lay in between. This CDR3 spans 16 amino acids. The CDR3 DNA is TGTGCCAGCAGTGGCCAGATGACAGCCTCTGGAAACACCATATATTTT. It is translated as CASSGQMTASGNTIYF.

The DNA of the CDR3 is TGTGCCAGCAGATTCCAGTCTAACTATGGCTACACCTTC. Translating it yields CASRFQSNYGYTF. The genes are TRBV28 and TRBJ1-2; D remains unclear. Trimming removed 6 bases at V and 0 bases at J, with 8 bases between. CDR3 size: 13 residues. In germline, CDR1 is MDHEN, CDR2 SYDVKM.

The chain combines TRBV6-5 with TRBJ2-7; D is unresolved. Trimming removed 2 bases at V and 7 bases at J, with 12 bases between. Germline V lookup: CDR1 MNHEY, CDR2 SVGAGI. This CDR3 is 13 amino acids long. The CDR3 protein is CASSYTVGTEQYF. The CDR3 coding sequence is TGTGCCAGCAGTTACACGGTGGGCACTGAGCAGTACTTC.

This clone was detected many times. This chain uses TRBV5-6 with TRBJ1-2; D ambiguous. Germline lookup yields CDR1 SGHDT and CDR2 YYEEEE. With 3 bases removed from V and 8 bases from J, the gap between germline ends came to 14 bases. The CDR3 covers 13 residues. CDR3 coding DNA: TGTGCCAGCAGCTCGTGGGAGTGGGGAGGCTACACCTTC. Translating it yields CASSSWEWGGYTF.

This chain links TRBV4-3 with TRBJ2-3, with no clear D. The CDR3 contains 14 residues. Germline V lookup: CDR1 LGHNA, CDR2 YSLEER. The germline V and J ends were trimmed by 4 bases and 4 bases, with 12 bases remaining between them. The CDR3 DNA reads as TGCGCCAGCAGCCCAGATGCCCGGGCAGATACGCAGTATTTT. Protein: CASSPDARADTQYF.

This clone was seen once. V usage is TRBV5-1 and J usage is TRBJ2-7, with 10 bases that match TRBD2. Looked up from germline, CDR1 is SGHRS and CDR2 is YFSETQ. The CDR3 length is 14 residues. The V and J ends lost 4 bases and 4 bases, in that order; junction bases with no gene match: 5. For the CDR3, the DNA is TGCGCCAGCAGCCTCAGCGGGGGGGGTTACGAGCAGTACTTC. Its translation: CASSLSGGGYEQYF.

The rearrangement joins TRBV4-2 to TRBJ1-1; D possibly corresponds to TRBD1 (6 bases). The CDR3 length is 15 residues. The V end was cut by 0 bases, the J end by 4 bases, with 12 bases between. Germline V gene sequence: CDR1 LGHNA, CDR2 YNFKEQ. The CDR3 bases are TGTGCCAGCAGCCAAGATAGACAGGCCCCCACTGAAGCTTTCTTT. Translating it yields CASSQDRQAPTEAFF.

The chain carries TRBV5-1 and TRBJ2-3; weak D call: TRBD1 (5 bases). This CDR3 contains 15 residues. V dropped 1 base and J dropped 4 bases, with 13 bases sitting between them. Germline V CDR1 and CDR2: SGHRS, YFSETQ. CDR3: CASSLMDKFPDTQYF. CDR3 nucleotide sequence: TGCGCCAGCAGCTTGATGGACAAGTTCCCAGATACGCAGTATTTT.

This clone was detected only once. The rearrangement uses TRBV27 and TRBJ2-7, with 7 bases lining up with TRBD1. Germline CDR1 reads MNHEY; CDR2 reads SMNVEV (reference sequence). Trimming took 7 bases from V and 5 from J; bases not matched to a gene: 8. The CDR3 has 13 amino acids. CDR3 amino acids: CASKFTGVNEQYF. The CDR3 bases are TGTGCCAGCAAGTTTACAGGGGTCAACGAGCAGTACTTC.